Described below is a single TCR beta chain sequence and its context. No antigen is known for it. Sequencing used cDNA as its template, made by extracting RNA and reverse transcribing it. Sequencing used immunoSEQ multiplex PCR; TCRdb keeps in-frame clones, though not all of them. The sample has 200,000 or so clones, roughly 64% seen once. This entry belongs to a study of CD8+ T cells in alopecia areata. Looking at the study overall: The tofacitinib course ran for 6 to 18 months and was followed by 6 months off drug. Overall study findings and caveats: Compared with normal scalp, lesional scalp had higher clonality and more expanded CD8+ clones. In scalp, tofacitinib significantly decreased clonality and expanded CD8+ clones among the top 100.

The CDR3 contains 14 residues. Germline V CDR1 and CDR2: SQVTM, ANQGSEA. The J segment lost 7 bases and the V segment lost 5 bases, leaving 11 bases of the junction unmatched. The sample's treatment: oral pan-JAK inhibitor, 5-10 mg twice daily. The sample here was CD4+ T cells sorted from blood, taken at week 24, from a patient treated with tofacitinib. This rearrangement joins TRBV29-1 to TRBJ1-2; TRBD1 matches 9 bases. The clonotype comes from a human donor with alopecia areata. CDR3 residues: CSVWDPGQGSGYTF. Here the CDR3 DNA reads TGCAGCGTTTGGGACCCGGGACAGGGAAGTGGCTACACCTTC.